Given below is one T cell receptor (beta chain) in context. Those enrolled, adults aged roughly 18 to 89 years, came from under 25 US areas. Cohort 3 recovered donors had two negative PCRs, clearance, or symptom resolution. This sample is part of a study of blood T cell repertoires in COVID-19. Study overall: T cells, B-cell-depleted T cells, or PBMCs supplied cDNA or gDNA.

Authors' data handling: Amplification of reference gene primers was used by the study to estimate nucleated cell counts. Libraries were prepared by immunoSEQ multiplex PCR; TCRdb keeps only in-frame clonotypes and omits some of them. V, J and clone size were drawn from that table, and D and trimming were deduced from the DNA. Among some 300,000 clones, roughly 90% were seen once, and the ten largest hold under 1.3%. CDR3 length: 17 amino acids. The germline V and J ends were trimmed by 1 base and 3 bases, with 19 bases remaining between them. Germline CDR1 and CDR2: GTSNPN and SVGIG (reference sequence).

The clonotype was recovered from a woman aged 25 to 39 who had recovered from COVID-19. Material for sequencing was PBMCs or T cells enriched from blood (not recorded which). This chain joins TRBV30 and TRBJ2-1, with a weak D call TRBD1 (6 bases). The CDR3 here is CAWSGVGSTGGYNEQFF. DNA of the CDR3: TGTGCCTGGAGTGGGGTCGGATCGACAGGCGGCTACAATGAGCAGTTCTTC.